The 7 T cell receptor beta chains below were found in one sample sequenced in a study of blood T cell repertoires in COVID-19. Assay: immunoSEQ multiplex PCR; the TCRdb copy retains only in-frame clones and omits some. Of under 200,000 clones in the sample, 84% were seen once. Sequences were obtained from peripheral blood. The receptors originated from a man between 18 and 35 years old with active or convalescent COVID-19.

The chain carries TRBV25-1 and TRBJ1-2; D is ambiguous. Trimming pared 1 base from V and 6 bases from J, leaving 6 bases between. This CDR3 spans 12 amino acids. CDR1 MGHDK and CDR2 SYGVNS come from the germline V gene. CDR3 sequence reads: CASSEWSHGYTF. The CDR3 nucleotides are TGTGCCAGCAGTGAATGGAGTCATGGCTACACCTTC.

The chain couples TRBV18 to TRBJ1-1; D gene unclear. The germline gives CDR1 KGHSH, CDR2 LQKENI. Trimming stripped 3 bases from V and 0 bases from J, with 8 bases between. CDR3 length: 14 residues. CDR3 in DNA: TGTGCCAGCTCACCGCGAACTTTGAACACTGAAGCTTTCTTT. It is translated as CASSPRTLNTEAFF. The whole variable domain, remainder taken from reference TRBV18 and TRBJ1-1, is NAGVMQNPRHLVRRRGQEARLRCSPMKGHSHVYWYRQLPEEGLKFMVYLQKENIIDESGMPKERFSAEFPKEGPSILRIQQVVRGDSAAYFCASSPRTLNTEAFFGQGTRLTVV.

This sequence joins TRBV6-5 and TRBJ1-2; the D gene is possibly TRBD1 (5 bases). V lost 2 bases to trimming and J lost 0 bases, with 10 bases between them. The CDR3 spans 15 residues. CDR1 and CDR2 from the germline V gene are MNHEY and SVGAGI. CDR3 in amino acids: CASSYMDNSNYGYTF. The DNA of the CDR3 is TGTGCCAGCAGTTACATGGACAACTCTAACTATGGCTACACCTTC.

The genes are TRBV19 and TRBJ2-7; the match to TRBD2 covers 13 bases. This CDR3 spans 15 amino acids. Trimming cost V 4 bases and J 4 bases; bases outside gene matches: 4. From germline, CDR1 is LNHDA and CDR2 SQIVND (reference sequence). For the CDR3, the DNA is TGTGCCAGTAGTACCGGGACTAGCGGGGTATACGAGCAGTACTTC. Translation: CASSTGTSGVYEQYF.

V is TRBV18 and J is TRBJ1-2; D is ambiguous. The CDR3 covers 15 residues. Germline assignment: CDR1 KGHSH and CDR2 LQKENI. The V gene lost 1 base and the J gene lost 3 bases, with 12 bases spanning the gap. CDR3: CASSPLGRPDYGYTF. CDR3 in DNA: TGTGCCAGCTCACCACTGGGGAGGCCGGACTATGGCTACACCTTC.

The V gene is TRBV28, the J gene TRBJ2-1, with 11 bases aligning to TRBD2. The junction had 9 bases not matched to a gene; V was cut back by 5 bases and J by 9 bases. The CDR3 is made up of 15 amino acids. CDR1 and CDR2 from the germline V gene are MDHEN and SYDVKM. The CDR3 DNA follows: TGTGCCAGCAGTACCATAGCGGGAGGGGGACGTGAGCAGTTCTTC. This gives the protein CASSTIAGGGREQFF.

The chain is built from TRBV6-2 or TRBV6-3 and TRBJ1-2; D is uncertain. V lost 2 bases and J 8 bases, leaving 9 bases between the germline ends. Germline V gene data show CDR1 as MNHEY and CDR2 as SVGEGT. This CDR3 is 12 amino acids long. CDR3 coding DNA: TGTGCCAGCAGTTACGCGGCAGAGGGCTACACCTTC. This translates into CASSYAAEGYTF.